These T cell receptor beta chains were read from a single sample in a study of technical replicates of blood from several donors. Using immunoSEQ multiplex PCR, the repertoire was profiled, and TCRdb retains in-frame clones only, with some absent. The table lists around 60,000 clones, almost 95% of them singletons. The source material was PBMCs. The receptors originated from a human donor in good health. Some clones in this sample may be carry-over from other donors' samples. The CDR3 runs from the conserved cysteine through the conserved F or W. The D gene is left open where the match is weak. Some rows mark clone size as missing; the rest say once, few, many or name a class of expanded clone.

cdr3_nt: TGTGCCAGCAGCTTACAATTTATAGCGGGAGGCACCGGGGAGCTGTTTTTT
cdr3_aa: CASSLQFIAGGTGELFF
clone_size: NA
v_call: TRBV11-1
j_call: TRBJ2-2
d_call: TRBD2

cdr3_nt: TGCAGCGCTGCAGACGACAGATTTAGGAGCGGCTACACCTTC
cdr3_aa: CSAADDRFRSGYTF
clone_size: NA
v_call: TRBV29-1
j_call: TRBJ1-2
d_call: NA

cdr3_nt: TGTGCCAGCAGCTTAGGCGGGAGTCTCGAGACCCAGTACTTC
cdr3_aa: CASSLGGSLETQYF
clone_size: NA
v_call: TRBV13
j_call: TRBJ2-5
d_call: NA

cdr3_nt: TGTGCCAGCTCATTCATAGGTGCGTCGGGAGGGCCAACAGATACGCAGTATTTT
cdr3_aa: CASSFIGASGGPTDTQYF
clone_size: NA
v_call: TRBV18
j_call: TRBJ2-3
d_call: TRBD2

cdr3_nt: TGTGCCAGCAGTCCACCTTGGGGTAGCGGGAGTGCGTCCTACGAGCAGTACTTC
cdr3_aa: CASSPPWGSGSASYEQYF
clone_size: NA
v_call: TRBV27
j_call: TRBJ2-7
d_call: TRBD2

cdr3_nt: TGTGCCAGCAGCTTGGTGCGGGAGGGCCCTAACGAGCAGTACTTC
cdr3_aa: CASSLVREGPNEQYF
clone_size: NA
v_call: TRBV5-4
j_call: TRBJ2-7
d_call: TRBD2

cdr3_nt: TGTGCCAGCAGCTTAGGAGTAGGTAGTGCTTTCTTT
cdr3_aa: CASSLGVGSAFF
clone_size: NA
v_call: TRBV5-6
j_call: TRBJ1-1
d_call: NA

cdr3_nt: TGTGCCAGCTCCCTAGCGGGAGATTCAACAGATACGCAGTATTTT
cdr3_aa: CASSLAGDSTDTQYF
clone_size: once
v_call: TRBV18
j_call: TRBJ2-3
d_call: TRBD2

cdr3_nt: TGTGCCAGCAGCTTAGGGGACTCCGCAAGGCTTAATGAAAAACTGTTTTTT
cdr3_aa: CASSLGDSARLNEKLFF
clone_size: NA
v_call: TRBV7-2
j_call: TRBJ1-4
d_call: NA

cdr3_nt: TGTGCCAGCAGTTTAGAGTTCCAGGGTCGTCTGTACGAGCAGTACTTC
cdr3_aa: CASSLEFQGRLYEQYF
clone_size: NA
v_call: TRBV28
j_call: TRBJ2-7
d_call: NA

cdr3_nt: TGTGCCAGCAGCCCATACCGGACTAGCGGGAGTAAGTTAAATGAGCAGTTCTTC
cdr3_aa: CASSPYRTSGSKLNEQFF
clone_size: NA
v_call: TRBV11-3
j_call: TRBJ2-1
d_call: TRBD2

cdr3_nt: TGTGCCAGCAGCCTATACCCCGGGGAGCTGTTTTTT
cdr3_aa: CASSLYPGELFF
clone_size: NA
v_call: TRBV6-5
j_call: TRBJ2-2
d_call: NA

cdr3_nt: TGCGCCAGCAGCCAAGCACGAGGCACCTACGAGCAGTACTTC
cdr3_aa: CASSQARGTYEQYF
clone_size: NA
v_call: TRBV4-3
j_call: TRBJ2-7
d_call: NA

cdr3_nt: TGTGCCAGCTCGTCCGGGACTAGCCGGGTGGATACGCAGTATTTT
cdr3_aa: CASSSGTSRVDTQYF
clone_size: NA
v_call: TRBV18
j_call: TRBJ2-3
d_call: TRBD2

cdr3_nt: TGCGCCAGCTGGGGACAACGCACAGATACGCAGTATTTT
cdr3_aa: CASWGQRTDTQYF
clone_size: NA
v_call: TRBV5-1
j_call: TRBJ2-3
d_call: NA

cdr3_nt: TGCAGCGTTGAAACCGGGAGGGCCCATGGGGAGACCCAGTACTTC
cdr3_aa: CSVETGRAHGETQYF
clone_size: NA
v_call: TRBV29-1
j_call: TRBJ2-5
d_call: TRBD2

cdr3_nt: TGCAGGGTGGCTGGCACAGATACGCAGTATTTT
cdr3_aa: CRVAGTDTQYF
clone_size: NA
v_call: TRBV20-1
j_call: TRBJ2-3
d_call: NA

cdr3_nt: TGCAGTGCTTTAGTGAACACTGAAGCTTTCTTT
cdr3_aa: CSALVNTEAFF
clone_size: NA
v_call: TRBV20-1
j_call: TRBJ1-1
d_call: NA

cdr3_nt: TGTGCCAGTAGAAGGGACTACTCATCCTACGAGCAGTACTTC
cdr3_aa: CASRRDYSSYEQYF
clone_size: NA
v_call: TRBV19
j_call: TRBJ2-7
d_call: TRBD2

cdr3_nt: TGTGCCAGCAGCCAAGTGGGACAGGCGGCCTATGGCTACACCTTC
cdr3_aa: CASSQVGQAAYGYTF
clone_size: NA
v_call: TRBV4-2
j_call: TRBJ1-2
d_call: TRBD1

cdr3_nt: TGCGCCAGCAGCACACTAACAGGTTCTGGAAACACCATATATTTT
cdr3_aa: CASSTLTGSGNTIYF
clone_size: NA
v_call: TRBV5-1
j_call: TRBJ1-3
d_call: NA

cdr3_nt: TGCAGCGTTGCTCGTGGACAGGGCCTTTATTTGGGCACTGAAGCTTTCTTT
cdr3_aa: CSVARGQGLYLGTEAFF
clone_size: NA
v_call: TRBV29-1
j_call: TRBJ1-1
d_call: TRBD1

cdr3_nt: TGTGCCAGCAGCTCCCGGAACTATGGCTACACCTTC
cdr3_aa: CASSSRNYGYTF
clone_size: NA
v_call: TRBV6-5
j_call: TRBJ1-2
d_call: NA

cdr3_nt: TGTGCCAGCAGCGCGCCGGGACAGGGGACGCACTATGGCTACACCTTC
cdr3_aa: CASSAPGQGTHYGYTF
clone_size: once
v_call: TRBV7-9
j_call: TRBJ1-2
d_call: TRBD1

cdr3_nt: TGCAGCGAATTACAGGGGGCAGGGACCCAGTACTTC
cdr3_aa: CSELQGAGTQYF
clone_size: NA
v_call: TRBV29-1
j_call: TRBJ2-5
d_call: TRBD1

cdr3_nt: TGTGCCAGCAGCGGAACTCCAGGGCCACCCCTCCACTTT
cdr3_aa: CASSGTPGPPLHF
clone_size: once
v_call: TRBV9
j_call: TRBJ1-6
d_call: NA

cdr3_nt: TGTGCCAGCAGCCTAATTTCCCAGGGAACTGAAGCTTTCTTT
cdr3_aa: CASSLISQGTEAFF
clone_size: NA
v_call: TRBV4-2
j_call: TRBJ1-1
d_call: NA

cdr3_nt: TGTGCCAGCAGTGACGGGGACAGAGAGATTACTGAGCAGTTCTTC
cdr3_aa: CASSDGDREITEQFF
clone_size: NA
v_call: TRBV6-4
j_call: TRBJ2-1
d_call: TRBD1

cdr3_nt: TGCGCCAGCAGCTTAGGGGGCTCTGGGGCCAACGTCCTGACTTTC
cdr3_aa: CASSLGGSGANVLTF
clone_size: NA
v_call: TRBV5-1
j_call: TRBJ2-6
d_call: NA

cdr3_nt: TGCGCCAGCAGCTTGGAGGGGCCGAACACCGGGGAGCTGTTTTTT
cdr3_aa: CASSLEGPNTGELFF
clone_size: NA
v_call: TRBV5-1
j_call: TRBJ2-2
d_call: NA

cdr3_nt: TGTGCCAGCAGCTTAACAGGGGGACACACTGAAGCTTTCTTT
cdr3_aa: CASSLTGGHTEAFF
clone_size: NA
v_call: TRBV7-2
j_call: TRBJ1-1
d_call: TRBD1

cdr3_nt: TGTGCCAGCAGCTTAGCGGGGGGTCTTGAGACCCAGTACTTC
cdr3_aa: CASSLAGGLETQYF
clone_size: once
v_call: TRBV11-1
j_call: TRBJ2-5
d_call: NA

cdr3_nt: TGTGCCAGCAGTTACAGGGGTCTCTCTGGGGCCAACGTCCTGACTTTC
cdr3_aa: CASSYRGLSGANVLTF
clone_size: NA
v_call: TRBV25-1
j_call: TRBJ2-6
d_call: TRBD1

cdr3_nt: TGTGCCAGCAGCTTAGTGTCTGGGGGGGCAGGCGAGCAGTACTTC
cdr3_aa: CASSLVSGGAGEQYF
clone_size: NA
v_call: TRBV7-8
j_call: TRBJ2-7
d_call: NA

cdr3_nt: TGTGCCAGCAGTTACGACGGGGGGGGGCGTAACTATGGCTACACCTTC
cdr3_aa: CASSYDGGGRNYGYTF
clone_size: NA
v_call: TRBV6-6
j_call: TRBJ1-2
d_call: NA

cdr3_nt: TGTGCCAGTAGTCTCGGGACAGTCGGCGAGCAGTTCTTC
cdr3_aa: CASSLGTVGEQFF
clone_size: NA
v_call: TRBV19
j_call: TRBJ2-1
d_call: TRBD1

cdr3_nt: TGTGCCAGCAGCCCGGTCTGGGGGGGGTCCGAAGAGACCCAGTACTTC
cdr3_aa: CASSPVWGGSEETQYF
clone_size: NA
v_call: TRBV11-2
j_call: TRBJ2-5
d_call: TRBD2

cdr3_nt: TGTGCCAGCAGTTCCAGGGGGCGGAATTCACCCCTCCACTTT
cdr3_aa: CASSSRGRNSPLHF
clone_size: NA
v_call: TRBV27
j_call: TRBJ1-6
d_call: TRBD1

cdr3_nt: TGTGCCAGCAGGGGAAAGGAGGGTGACTATGGCTACACCTTC
cdr3_aa: CASRGKEGDYGYTF
clone_size: NA
v_call: TRBV5-4
j_call: TRBJ1-2
d_call: NA

cdr3_nt: TGTGCCAGCAGCCCAAGGGACAACAATAATGAAAAACTGTTTTTT
cdr3_aa: CASSPRDNNNEKLFF
clone_size: NA
v_call: TRBV9
j_call: TRBJ1-4
d_call: NA

cdr3_nt: TGTGCCAGCAGCTTTGGACTAATTACGAACACCGGGGAGCTGTTTTTT
cdr3_aa: CASSFGLITNTGELFF
clone_size: NA
v_call: TRBV7-9
j_call: TRBJ2-2
d_call: NA

cdr3_nt: TGTGCCTGGAGTGCCAGGGACAGAAGTCGAAGGGGCTACACCTTC
cdr3_aa: CAWSARDRSRRGYTF
clone_size: NA
v_call: TRBV30
j_call: TRBJ1-2
d_call: TRBD1

cdr3_nt: TGTGCCAGCAGTAAAGGGACAGGAATCACTGAAGCTTTCTTT
cdr3_aa: CASSKGTGITEAFF
clone_size: NA
v_call: TRBV27
j_call: TRBJ1-1
d_call: TRBD1

cdr3_nt: TGCGCCAGCAGCCGCCATGTACTAGCGGGGGACTACAATGAGCAGTTCTTC
cdr3_aa: CASSRHVLAGDYNEQFF
clone_size: NA
v_call: TRBV4-1
j_call: TRBJ2-1
d_call: TRBD2

cdr3_nt: TGTGCCAGCAGCTTAGCGGGGACTAGCACCTACGAGCAGTACTTC
cdr3_aa: CASSLAGTSTYEQYF
clone_size: NA
v_call: TRBV7-2
j_call: TRBJ2-7
d_call: TRBD2

cdr3_nt: TGCGCCAGCAGCTCACGGGAATCCGAGCAGTACTTC
cdr3_aa: CASSSRESEQYF
clone_size: NA
v_call: TRBV4-1
j_call: TRBJ2-7
d_call: NA

cdr3_nt: TGTGCCATCAAGGGACTAGCGGGGGACTACGAGCAGTACTTC
cdr3_aa: CAIKGLAGDYEQYF
clone_size: NA
v_call: TRBV10-3
j_call: TRBJ2-7
d_call: TRBD2

cdr3_nt: TGTGCCAGCAGCTTACTTGGGGGCATGAACACCGGGGAGCTGTTTTTT
cdr3_aa: CASSLLGGMNTGELFF
clone_size: NA
v_call: TRBV7-2
j_call: TRBJ2-2
d_call: NA